These T cell receptor beta chains were read from a single sample in a study of T cell responses to AZD1222 COVID-19 vaccine. TCRdb keeps only in-frame clones here, not all; method: immunoSEQ multiplex PCR. The sample gives about 150,000 clones, roughly nine tenths of which show up once; roughly 7% is in the top ten. Source: peripheral blood, taken after recovery from COVID-19. The receptors stem from an adult who had recovered from COVID-19. The CDR3 runs from the conserved cysteine through the conserved F or W. Each record gives: clone size, V gene, J gene, D gene, CDR3 DNA, CDR3 protein. D genes are given only for firm matches. Only some rows state a clone size, as once, few, many or a class for expanded clones.

size: NA
V: TRBV19
J: TRBJ1-1
D: NA
DNA: TGTGCCAGTAGTATAGGCCAGAAGATTGGGACTGCTTACACTGAAGCTTTCTTT
CDR3: CASSIGQKIGTAYTEAFF

size: NA
V: TRBV12-3/TRBV12-4
J: TRBJ1-5
D: NA
DNA: TGTGCCAGCAGTACTAATAGCAATCAGCCCCAGCATTTT
CDR3: CASSTNSNQPQHF

size: NA
V: TRBV19
J: TRBJ2-1
D: NA
DNA: TGTGCCAGTAGTATAAGGGCGGGCCCGGGAAATGAGCAGTTCTTC
CDR3: CASSIRAGPGNEQFF

size: NA
V: TRBV19
J: TRBJ2-5
D: TRBD2
DNA: TGTGCCAGTAGTATAGCTCCGGGACTAGCGGAGACCCAGTACTTC
CDR3: CASSIAPGLAETQYF

size: NA
V: TRBV5-1
J: TRBJ2-4
D: TRBD2
DNA: TGCGCCAGCAGCCTAGGACTAGCGGGGGCCCAAAACATTCAGTACTTC
CDR3: CASSLGLAGAQNIQYF

size: NA
V: TRBV5-4
J: TRBJ2-2
D: NA
DNA: TGTGCCAGCACCTCACTATCCGGGGAGCTGTTTTTT
CDR3: CASTSLSGELFF

size: NA
V: TRBV4-3
J: TRBJ1-5
D: NA
DNA: TGCGCCAGCAGCCAAGATCAAACAGGTCAGCCCCAGCATTTT
CDR3: CASSQDQTGQPQHF

size: NA
V: TRBV7-9
J: TRBJ1-2
D: TRBD1
DNA: TGTGCCAGCAGCTTAGCGGGGGGACAGGGGAATGGCTACACCTTC
CDR3: CASSLAGGQGNGYTF

size: NA
V: TRBV6-2/TRBV6-3
J: TRBJ1-2
D: NA
DNA: TGTGCCAGCAGTTACAAACAGGGCTATGGCTACACCTTC
CDR3: CASSYKQGYGYTF

size: once
V: TRBV7-9
J: TRBJ2-3
D: NA
DNA: TGTGCCAGCAGCTTAGGAGAAAGTACGCAGTATTTT
CDR3: CASSLGESTQYF

size: NA
V: TRBV6-5
J: TRBJ2-7
D: NA
DNA: TGTGCCAGCCGAGGGGGGGCAATCTCCTACGAGCAGTACTTC
CDR3: CASRGGAISYEQYF

size: NA
V: TRBV5-4
J: TRBJ2-1
D: NA
DNA: TGTGCCAGCAGCTCTAGGCAGGGTAACAATGAGCAGTTCTTC
CDR3: CASSSRQGNNEQFF

size: NA
V: TRBV7-9
J: TRBJ1-5
D: TRBD1
DNA: TGTGCCAGCAGCTTAGCGCTAGGGACAGGGGATCAGCCCCAGCATTTT
CDR3: CASSLALGTGDQPQHF

size: NA
V: TRBV9
J: TRBJ2-1
D: TRBD2
DNA: TGTGCCAGCAGCGCCCGAGAGCGGGGGGGATACAATGAGCAGTTCTTC
CDR3: CASSARERGGYNEQFF

size: NA
V: TRBV3-1/TRBV3-2
J: TRBJ1-5
D: NA
DNA: TGTGCCAGCAGCCAAGGGCGGGGCAATCAGCCCCAGCATTTT
CDR3: CASSQGRGNQPQHF